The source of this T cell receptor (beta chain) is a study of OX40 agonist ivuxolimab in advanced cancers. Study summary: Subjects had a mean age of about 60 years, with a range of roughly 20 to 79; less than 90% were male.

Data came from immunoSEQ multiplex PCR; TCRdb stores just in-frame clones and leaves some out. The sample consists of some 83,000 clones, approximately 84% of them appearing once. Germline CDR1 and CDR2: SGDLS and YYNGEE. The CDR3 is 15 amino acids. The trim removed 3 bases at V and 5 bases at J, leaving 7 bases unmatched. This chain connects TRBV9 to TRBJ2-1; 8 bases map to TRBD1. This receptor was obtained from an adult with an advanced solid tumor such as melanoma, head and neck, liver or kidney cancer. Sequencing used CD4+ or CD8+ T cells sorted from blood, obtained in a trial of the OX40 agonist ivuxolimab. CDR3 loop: CASSAATGENNEQFF. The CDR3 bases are TGTGCCAGCAGCGCCGCGACAGGGGAGAACAATGAGCAGTTCTTC. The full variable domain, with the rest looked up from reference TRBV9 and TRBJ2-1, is DSGVTQTPKHLITATGQRVTLRCSPRSGDLSVYWYQQSLDQGLQFLIQYYNGEERAKGNILERFSAQQFPDLHSELNLSSLELGDSALYFCASSAATGENNEQFFGPGTRLTVL.